This TCR beta chain derives from a study of shared clonotypes between healthy human individuals (TCRdb year 2020). Turning to the overall study: The cohort included three men and a couple of women between 18 and 49 years of age. Per donor, three plates each were used for CD4 naive and CD4 memory, two for CD8 naive, and one for CD8 memory. Blood TCR repertoires of five healthy adults were deeply sequenced to estimate repertoire size and the extent of clonotype sharing between individuals. To increase sequencing depth and limit assay-specific biases, TCR repertoire library preparation and sequencing were carried out by different laboratories using diverse techniques. Each donor's leukapheresis produced roughly between roughly 0.85 and 9 billion PBMCs. The full study reports these points: Across a few donors, roughly 5.4% of naive CD4, more than 3% of naive CD8, 2% to 2.5% of memory CD4, and approximately 0.4% of memory CD8 clonotypes were shared. Rarefaction of sorted-subset datasets indicated incomplete sequencing despite the large sequencing depth. Based on pairwise subsampling, the degree of clonotype sharing among donors was expected to be affected by sequencing depth. Sampling was restricted to blood, and TCR repertoires in tissues likely differ from the TCR repertoires found in blood. Estimated clonotype richness was generally larger for naive than for memory subsets. Because the study included a small number of donors, the genetic and exposure-history diversity represented was limited. Higher generation probabilities were observed for clonotypes shared by all four sorted-subset donors than for non-shared clonotypes.

About this clone: Its antigen specificity is not known. No base quality values were provided; no much bigger clone lies one nucleotide off.

From the germline V gene, CDR1 is MRHNA and CDR2 is SNTAGT. Trimming takes 2 bases off V and 7 bases off J; junction bases not matched to a gene: 4. CDR3 length: 15 amino acids, cysteine to phenylalanine. Only the CDR3 portion is preserved as DNA: 45 bases, with reading frame beginning at the first base. Using the deep immunoSEQ assay, TCR CDR3 regions were amplified from genomic DNA by multiplex PCR. Extracted genomic DNA from each cell subset was distributed evenly across all wells of several immunoSEQ 96-well plates, and each plate was treated as a replicate. For sorted subsets, each replicate PCR was loaded with roughly 0.2 ug genomic DNA, equivalent to about 30,000 T cell genomes. Purified libraries were quantified with a Qubit 3.0 fluorometer, sized on a Bioanalyzer 2100, and re-quantified with the KAPA Library Quantification kit. Every immunoSEQ 96-well plate was sequenced on a separate single-read 150-cycle Illumina NextSeq 550 flow cell. The study's own analysis went as follows. Because only junctional sequences without quality scores were contained in the immunoSEQ output, filtering matching that applied to full-length reads could not be performed. Sequences were annotated with PyIR, a Python wrapper for IgBLAST v1.9, and V/J genes and CDR3 were assigned using IMGT germline references. Reads with weak V/J assignments (E-value above 1e-6), missing CDR3, stop codons, out-of-frame junctions, or ambiguous translated residues were removed. V3J clonotypes were defined by identical inferred V gene, J gene, and CDR3 amino acid sequence. To compute the percentage overlap between repertoires, the number of shared unique clonotypes was divided by the size of the smaller repertoire. Richness of each repertoire was evaluated using RTK rarefaction, the Chao1 estimator, and Recon v2.1 estimates of unobserved clonotypes. For all TCRbeta clonotypes obtained by the gDNA method from several donors, generation probabilities were computed with OLGA. Sourced from immuneACCESS, this table was stored by TCRdb with only in-frame sequences that have V and J called. A share of the clones is absent; for the studies checked, an unresolved V gene accounts for under half, and the remainder has no known explanation. The V and J calls and clone size come from that table; D and trimming were worked out from the DNA. Counted in this sample were millions of clones; roughly 96% of them appeared once. The ten largest account for roughly 0.13% of the sample.

The donors were healthy, HIV-negative adults who had no recently reported acute infections or vaccinations. Every donor was a Caucasian adult living in Nashville, Tennessee, USA. CD4+ T cells were enriched by magnetic negative selection, after which naive cells were positively selected on CD45RA and the negative fraction was taken as the memory subset. After blood collection by leukapheresis, PBMCs were isolated using Ficoll-Histopaque density gradient centrifugation and then cryopreserved in the vapor phase of liquid nitrogen. Analytical flow cytometry was used to check the purity and quantity of every magnetically sorted T cell population. Genomic DNA was isolated from every sorted fraction and measured by UV absorbance on a Nanodrop 2000c.

Sequencing input: naive CD4+ T cells sorted from blood. The cell subset or site label on this specimen signifies: CD45RA+ positively selected. This receptor was obtained from a man aged 18 to 29 in good health. The chain couples TRBV6-4 to TRBJ1-6, with TRBD1 identical over 8 junction bases. The CDR3 region reads CASSDATGVNSPLHF. The DNA reads as follows: TGTGCCAGCAGTGACGCGACAGGGGTAAATTCACCCCTCCACTTT.